This T cell receptor (beta chain) originates from a study of T-cell memory formation after mild COVID-19. This clonotype was recorded a few times. Its antigen is still unknown. The study, taken as a whole, reports: Some responding clones appeared in pre-infection memory, suggesting cross-reactive memory joined. What remained unconfirmed was the SARS-CoV-2 specificity of second-wave clones peaking on day 37. There was a balanced CD4/CD8 profile in clones contracting day 15 to 85, and later expanders leaned CD4+.

Constant-segment primers served in 5'RACE that generated TCR alpha and TCR beta cDNA libraries bearing sample barcodes and UMIs. One entry per CDR3 protein, called by TCRdb with MiXCR from the 5' RACE reads. The sample contains 350,000 to 500,000 distinct CDR3 sequences, 20% to 30% of which appear only once. CDR3 length: 14 residues. Germline CDR1 MNHEY, CDR2 SVGEGT. The V end was cut by 4 bases, the J end by 6 bases, with 13 bases between. The sample taken for sequencing was PBMCs or a T cell subset sorted from them (not recorded which). The source of this sequence is an adult woman who had mild COVID-19 (a few samples of this study predate the infection). Cell type and time point are not known. This chain links TRBV6-2 or TRBV6-3 with TRBJ2-1; perhaps TRBD2 as D (5 bases). CDR3 in DNA: TGTGCCAGCAGTTCGGGGTTCTTTCCCAATGAGCAGTTCTTC. Protein sequence: CASSSGFFPNEQFF.